This record concerns one T cell receptor (beta chain) sequence. The antigen is not known. Germline V gene sequence: CDR1 LGHNA, CDR2 YNFKEQ. This CDR3 is built from 19 residues. V was cut by 0 bases and J by 7 bases, with 26 bases left in between. The data are from a study of neoadjuvant nivolumab and ipilimumab in lung cancer. Here immunoSEQ multiplex PCR was the method, and the copy in TCRdb shows in-frame clones only, minus some. Of under 35,000 clones listed, over 75% are singletons. Study results and caveats: Compared with tumor-adjacent uninvolved lung, resected tumors showed greater richness and clonality.

Sequenced here: peripheral blood, sampled after neoadjuvant nivolumab, alone or with ipilimumab, at or shortly before surgery. This chain connects TRBV4-2 to TRBJ2-3, with D maybe TRBD2 (6 bases). The TCR comes from an adult with non-small cell lung cancer. The CDR3 bases are TGTGCCAGCAGCCAAGATCTTGGAGGGGACCTATCATTTACTTATACGCAGTATTTT. Its protein product is CASSQDLGGDLSFTYTQYF.